Listed below are T cell receptor beta chains from one sample, sequenced in a study of beta chain features in type 1 diabetes. This table comes from immunoSEQ multiplex PCR, and its TCRdb copy is limited to in-frame clones, with some not included. There are 400,000 to 450,000 clones in the sample; over 11% occur only once, and approximately 0.038% lies in the top ten. Sequencing was carried out using naive CD4+ T cells from blood. The source of these receptors is a man aged 25-45 years in good health. The CDR3 runs from the conserved cysteine through the conserved F or W. The order of the fields is clone size, D gene, J gene, CDR3 length, V gene, CDR3 DNA, CDR3 protein. A D gene is named only where the DNA matches it firmly. Not every row has a clone size; where given, it reads once, few, many or a size class.

>few|.|TRBJ1-1|13|TRBV5-1
TGCGCCAGCAGCTTAGGTAAGGGCACTGAAGCTTTCTTT
CASSLGKGTEAFF
>few|.|TRBJ2-3|16|TRBV18
TGTGCCAGCTCACCTTTAGGGGGGAGTAGCACAGATACGCAGTATTTT
CASSPLGGSSTDTQYF
>few|TRBD1|TRBJ2-3|11|TRBV2
TGTGCCAGCAGTGCAATGCTACAGGGGCACTTT
CASSAMLQGHF
>few|.|TRBJ1-1|13|TRBV5-4
TGTGCCAGCAGCTTTGCAGGTAACACTGAAGCTTTCTTT
CASSFAGNTEAFF
>.|.|TRBJ2-3|14|TRBV11-1
TGTGCCAGCAGCTTTGGTTTGTCTACAGATACGCAGTATTTT
CASSFGLSTDTQYF
>.|.|TRBJ1-2|16|TRBV14
TGTGCCAGCAGCCCCCGGACGACGACGCCTTACTATGGCTACACCTTC
CASSPRTTTPYYGYTF
>.|.|TRBJ2-1|15|TRBV7-7
TGTGCCAGCAGCCGAATGGAGGGACAGTACAATGAGCAGTTCTTC
CASSRMEGQYNEQFF
>.|TRBD1|TRBJ1-2|13|TRBV19
TGTGCCAGTAATGTTCGACAGGGCTATGGCTACACCTTC
CASNVRQGYGYTF
>many|.|TRBJ1-2|14|TRBV30
TGTGCCTGGAGAGAGCAAACTCGCGGCTATGGCTACACCTTC
CAWREQTRGYGYTF
>.|.|TRBJ2-3|14|TRBV5-1
TGCGCCAGCAGCTTGGCGGCCAGCACAGATACGCAGTATTTT
CASSLAASTDTQYF
>.|.|TRBJ2-7|15|TRBV5-4
TGTGCCAGCAGCTTGGAAGGGCAGGGGATGAACGAGCAGTACTTC
CASSLEGQGMNEQYF
>.|TRBD2|TRBJ2-5|16|TRBV14
TGTGCCAGCAGCCAAGGATTAGCGGGGCCCCAAGAGACCCAGTACTTC
CASSQGLAGPQETQYF
>.|.|TRBJ1-5|13|TRBV30
TGTGCCTGGAGTTCAGGGTTCGATCAGCCCCAGCATTTT
CAWSSGFDQPQHF